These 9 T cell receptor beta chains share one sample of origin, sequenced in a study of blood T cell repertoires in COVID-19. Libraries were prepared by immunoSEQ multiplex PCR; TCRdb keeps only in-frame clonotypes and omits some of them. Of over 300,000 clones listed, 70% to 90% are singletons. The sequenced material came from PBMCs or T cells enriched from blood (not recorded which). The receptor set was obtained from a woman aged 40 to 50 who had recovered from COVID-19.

The CDR3 DNA follows: TGTGCCCTTAGGAAGACAGTTCTTATGAACACTGAAGCTTTCTTT. Translated: CALRKTVLMNTEAFF. V and J are TRBV30 and TRBJ1-1; perhaps TRBD1 as D (5 bases). The length of the CDR3 is 15 residues. Germline assignment: CDR1 GTSNPN and CDR2 SVGIG (reference sequence). Trimming stripped 8 bases from V and 0 bases from J, with 19 bases between. The whole variable domain, remainder taken from reference TRBV30 and TRBJ1-1, is SQTIHQWPATLVQPVGSPLSLECTVEGTSNPNLYWYRQAAGRGLQLLFYSVGIGQISSEVPQNLSASRPQDRQFILSSKKLLLSDSGFYLCALRKTVLMNTEAFFGQGTRLTVV.

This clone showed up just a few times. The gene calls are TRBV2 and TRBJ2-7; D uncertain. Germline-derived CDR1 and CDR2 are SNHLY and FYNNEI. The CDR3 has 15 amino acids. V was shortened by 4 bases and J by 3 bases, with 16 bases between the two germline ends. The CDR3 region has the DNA TGTGCCAGCAGTGCCGGCTACAGCAAACACTACGAGCAGTACTTC. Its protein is CASSAGYSKHYEQYF.

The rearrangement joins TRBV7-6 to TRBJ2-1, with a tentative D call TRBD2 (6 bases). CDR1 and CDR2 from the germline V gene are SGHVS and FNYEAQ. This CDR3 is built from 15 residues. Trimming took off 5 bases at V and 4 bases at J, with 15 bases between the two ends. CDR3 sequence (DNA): TGTGCCAGCAGCCCCCGGGCCGCGGGATACAATGAGCAGTTCTTC. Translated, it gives CASSPRAAGYNEQFF.

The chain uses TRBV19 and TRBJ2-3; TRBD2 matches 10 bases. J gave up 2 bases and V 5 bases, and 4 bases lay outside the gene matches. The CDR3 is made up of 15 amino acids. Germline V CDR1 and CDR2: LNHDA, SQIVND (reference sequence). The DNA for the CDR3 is TGTGCCAGTAGTGCCCTAGCGGGGGACACAGATACGCAGTATTTT. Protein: CASSALAGDTDTQYF.

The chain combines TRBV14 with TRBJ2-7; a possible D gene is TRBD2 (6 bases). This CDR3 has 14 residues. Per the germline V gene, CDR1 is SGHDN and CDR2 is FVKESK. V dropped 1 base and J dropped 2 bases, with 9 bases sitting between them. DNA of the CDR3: TGTGCCAGCAGCCAAGTGGAGGGAACCTACGAGCAGTACTTC. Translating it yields CASSQVEGTYEQYF.

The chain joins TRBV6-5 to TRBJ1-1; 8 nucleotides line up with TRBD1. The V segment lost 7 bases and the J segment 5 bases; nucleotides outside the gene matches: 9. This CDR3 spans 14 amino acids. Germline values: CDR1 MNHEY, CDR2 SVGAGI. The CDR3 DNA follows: TGTGCCAGCACCCCACGGACAGGGACTACTGAAGCTTTCTTT. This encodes CASTPRTGTTEAFF.

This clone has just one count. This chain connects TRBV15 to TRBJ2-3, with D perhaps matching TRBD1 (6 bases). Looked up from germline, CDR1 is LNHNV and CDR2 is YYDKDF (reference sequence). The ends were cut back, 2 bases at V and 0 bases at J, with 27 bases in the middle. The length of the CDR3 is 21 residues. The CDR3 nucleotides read TGTGCCACCAGCAGACTCCCAGGACCGACAGGCCCATACCGTAGCACAGATACGCAGTATTTT. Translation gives CATSRLPGPTGPYRSTDTQYF.

The CDR3 sequence is CASSQDTRAETQYF. Here the CDR3 DNA reads TGTGCCAGCAGCCAAGATACCAGGGCGGAGACCCAGTACTTC. V and J are TRBV3-1 (or the pseudogene TRBV3-2) and TRBJ2-5; D possibly corresponds to TRBD1 (5 bases). Germline V gene sequence: CDR1 LGHDT, CDR2 YNNKEL (reference sequence). V was shortened by 0 bases and J by 5 bases, with 10 bases between the two germline ends. CDR3 size: 14 residues.

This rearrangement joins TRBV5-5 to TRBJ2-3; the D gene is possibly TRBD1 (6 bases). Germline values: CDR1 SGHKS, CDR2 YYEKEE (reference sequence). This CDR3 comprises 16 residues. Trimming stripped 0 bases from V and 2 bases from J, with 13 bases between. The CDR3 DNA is TGTGCCAGCAGCTTGGCTGGGACACGAGACACAGATACGCAGTATTTT. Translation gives CASSLAGTRDTDTQYF.